This entry lists 27 T cell receptor beta chains sequenced from one sample in a study of shared clonotypes between healthy human individuals. Using immunoSEQ multiplex PCR, the repertoire was profiled, and TCRdb retains in-frame clones only, with some absent. The sample yields 2 million to 2.5 million clones, almost 96% seen once. The specimen was naive CD4+ T cells sorted from blood. The subset: CD45RA+ positively selected. These TCRs come from a man between 18 and 29 years old in good health.

This chain connects TRBV11-2 to TRBJ1-5, with D hard to call. V dropped 3 bases and J dropped 4 bases, with 10 bases sitting between them. CDR1 and CDR2 from the germline V gene are SGHAT and FQNNGV. This CDR3 comprises 14 residues. In DNA, the CDR3 is TGTGCCAGCAGCTTCGAGGGCGGAAATCAGCCCCAGCATTTT. Translation: CASSFEGGNQPQHF.

This rearrangement joins TRBV30 to TRBJ1-1; D remains unclear. Trimming removed 7 bases at V and 1 base at J, with 13 bases between. CDR3 length: 13 residues. Germline values: CDR1 GTSNPN, CDR2 SVGIG (reference sequence). In DNA form, the CDR3 reads TGTGCCTCTGAGTTCGAGGGGAACACTGAAGCTTTCTTT. Protein product: CASEFEGNTEAFF. Looking up the rest from reference TRBV30 and TRBJ1-1 gives the full variable domain: SQTIHQWPATLVQPVGSPLSLECTVEGTSNPNLYWYRQAAGRGLQLLFYSVGIGQISSEVPQNLSASRPQDRQFILSSKKLLLSDSGFYLCASEFEGNTEAFFGQGTRLTVV.

V is TRBV28 and J is TRBJ2-7; TRBD1 agrees at 9 bases. The CDR3 has 15 amino acids. With 6 bases clipped from V and 5 bases from J, the junction kept 11 bases outside the gene matches. CDR1 MDHEN and CDR2 SYDVKM come from the germline V gene. This CDR3 is CASRSPGQGINEQYF. The CDR3 region has the DNA TGTGCCAGCAGATCCCCGGGACAGGGTATCAACGAGCAGTACTTC.

CDR3 amino acids: CASSETGRGYTF. The CDR3 bases are TGTGCCAGCAGTGAAACCGGGCGGGGCTACACCTTC. The chain couples TRBV25-1 to TRBJ1-2; D unresolved. V was trimmed by 2 bases and J by 8 bases, leaving 9 bases between them. Looked up from germline, CDR1 is MGHDK and CDR2 is SYGVNS. The CDR3 has 12 amino acids.

The chain has TRBV7-9 and TRBJ1-1; D not certain. The CDR3 has 15 amino acids. CDR1 and CDR2 (germline): SEHNR, FQNEAQ (reference sequence). The V and J ends lost 0 bases and 3 bases respectively, with 11 bases between them. CDR3: CASSLALVGDTEAFF. DNA for the CDR3: TGTGCCAGCAGCTTAGCTCTGGTTGGGGACACTGAAGCTTTCTTT.

With regard to this clone: Different DNA sequences within this sample yield the same CDR3. The chain links TRBV29-1 to TRBJ2-7; 12 bases match TRBD1. The CDR3 runs to 17 residues. Germline trimming cut 6 bases from V and 3 bases from J; bases unmatched to any gene: 15. Per the germline V gene, CDR1 is SQVTM and CDR2 is ANQGSEA. For the CDR3, the DNA is TGCAGCGTAGAGGGGGGACAGGGGGCGAATCGAGTCTACGAGCAGTACTTC. Its translation is CSVEGGQGANRVYEQYF.

This clone appeared a single time. The V and J genes are TRBV7-8 and TRBJ2-3; D uncertain. The CDR3 contains 16 residues. Germline V gene data show CDR1 as SGHVS and CDR2 as FQNEAQ. The V and J ends lost 2 bases and 6 bases respectively, with 18 bases between them. In DNA form, the CDR3 reads TGTGCCAGCAGCTTAATGAACTCCGCTAAAGCGGATACGCAGTATTTT. As protein: CASSLMNSAKADTQYF.

The J gene is TRBJ2-7, the V gene TRBV10-1, with D tentatively TRBD1 or TRBD2 (5 bases each). V was shortened by 8 bases and J by 0 bases, with 14 bases between the two germline ends. CDR1 WNHNN and CDR2 SYGVQD come from the germline V gene (reference sequence). The CDR3 is made up of 14 amino acids. Here the CDR3 DNA reads TGCGCCAGCGGGGGTACGGAAGCCTCCTACGAGCAGTACTTC. Its translation: CASGGTEASYEQYF.

The chain carries TRBV6-6 and TRBJ2-3, with a possible D match to TRBD1 (6 bases). Trimming stripped 6 bases from V and 6 bases from J, with 13 bases between. Germline V CDR1 and CDR2: MNHNY, SVGAGI (reference sequence). This CDR3 spans 13 amino acids. CDR3: CASSKGGSDTQYF. The CDR3 nucleotides read TGTGCCAGCAGCAAAGGGGGTTCGGATACGCAGTATTTT.

In regard to this clone: This CDR3 is also generated by other DNA sequences in the sample. The rearrangement links TRBV10-3 to TRBJ1-1; 9 bases line up with TRBD1. J gave up 1 base and V 6 bases, and 0 bases lay outside the gene matches. The CDR3 runs 13 residues. The V gene's germline CDR1 is ENHRY and CDR2 SYGVKD. The CDR3, as DNA: TGTGCCATCAGGGGACAGGGGAACACTGAAGCTTTCTTT. This codes for CAIRGQGNTEAFF.

V usage is TRBV19 and J usage is TRBJ1-5; no clear D gene. Trimming took 3 bases from V and 3 from J, leaving 9 bases between them. The CDR3 consists of 14 residues. CDR1 is LNHDA and CDR2 is SQIVND in the germline V gene (reference sequence). CDR3 in amino acids: CASSIPRPNQPQHF. Here the CDR3 DNA reads TGTGCCAGTAGTATCCCCAGACCCAATCAGCCCCAGCATTTT. Full variable domain (remainder filled in from reference TRBV19 and TRBJ1-5): DGGITQSPKYLFRKEGQNVTLSCEQNLNHDAMYWYRQDPGQGLRLIYYSQIVNDFQKGDIAEGYSVSREKKESFPLTVTSAQKNPTAFYLCASSIPRPNQPQHFGDGTRLSIL.

J is TRBJ2-5 and V is TRBV19, with D perhaps given as TRBD1 or TRBD2 (6 bases each). The V end lost 5 bases, the J end lost 5 bases, and 15 bases lay between the germline ends. Germline V CDR1 and CDR2: LNHDA, SQIVND (reference sequence). The CDR3 contains 14 residues. The CDR3 nucleotides read TGTGCCAGTAGTTCACAGGGAGGTGGGGAGACCCAGTACTTC. Translating it yields CASSSQGGGETQYF.

This rearrangement joins TRBV27 to TRBJ2-5, with 7 bases identical to TRBD1. J gave up 1 base and V 3 bases, and 5 bases lay outside the gene matches. This CDR3 is built from 15 residues. Germline V CDR1 and CDR2: MNHEY, SMNVEV (reference sequence). The CDR3 region is CASSFNRGPQETQYF. In DNA, the CDR3 is TGTGCCAGCAGTTTCAACAGGGGCCCCCAAGAGACCCAGTACTTC.

For this clone: The sample has other DNA sequences that encode this CDR3 too. The chain carries TRBV5-4 and TRBJ1-4; TRBD1 matches at 7 bases. CDR3 length equals 15 residues. CDR1 is SGHNT, CDR2 YYREEE, per germline (reference sequence). Trimming removed 3 bases from V and 0 bases from J; junction bases left unmatched: 2. The CDR3 sequence is CASSSQGATNEKLFF. In nucleotides, the CDR3 is TGTGCCAGCAGCTCGCAGGGGGCAACTAATGAAAAACTGTTTTTT.

The chain employs TRBV10-3 and TRBJ2-4; the D gene is possibly TRBD2 (6 bases). This CDR3 has 16 amino acids. V was shortened by 0 bases and J by 0 bases, with 9 bases between the two germline ends. CDR1 is ENHRY and CDR2 is SYGVKD in the germline V gene. The CDR3 spells CAISESGTLAKNIQYF. Here the CDR3 DNA reads TGTGCCATCAGTGAGTCAGGGACTCTAGCCAAAAACATTCAGTACTTC.

This clone was recorded only once. The CDR3 protein is CASRGDGSYEQYF. As DNA, the CDR3 is TGTGCCAGCCGCGGGGACGGGTCCTACGAGCAGTACTTC. The V gene is TRBV7-9, the J gene TRBJ2-7; tentatively, D is TRBD2 (6 bases). There are 13 residues in the CDR3. Germline lookup yields CDR1 SEHNR and CDR2 FQNEAQ (reference sequence). The V end lost 8 bases, the J end lost 1 base, and 12 bases lay between the germline ends.

This clone was recorded once. This chain connects TRBV28 to TRBJ2-7; D perhaps matches TRBD1 (6 bases). V was shortened by 11 bases and J by 4 bases, with 15 bases between the two germline ends. The CDR3 length is 12 residues. Germline V gene data show CDR1 as MDHEN and CDR2 as SYDVKM. The CDR3 sequence is CASAGEFYEQYF. CDR3 nucleotides: TGTGCCTCGGCAGGGGAATTTTACGAGCAGTACTTC. The full variable domain, rest sourced from reference TRBV28 and TRBJ2-7, is DVKVTQSSRYLVKRTGEKVFLECVQDMDHENMFWYRQDPGLGLRLIYFSYDVKMKEKGDIPEGYSVSREKKERFSLILESASTNQTSMYLCASAGEFYEQYFGPGTRLTVT.

The chain recombines TRBV10-3 with TRBJ2-1, with 7 bases identical to TRBD2. The length of the CDR3 is 15 residues. The V gene end was trimmed by 3 bases and the J gene end by 1 base; junction bases not matched to a gene: 3. Germline V gene sequence: CDR1 ENHRY, CDR2 SYGVKD. The CDR3: CAISELAHSYNEQFF. In DNA, the CDR3 is TGTGCCATCAGTGAACTAGCGCATTCCTACAATGAGCAGTTCTTC.

The chain uses TRBV7-6 and TRBJ1-6; 8 bases fit TRBD1. Trimming at V came to 4 bases and at J to 14 bases, leaving 10 bases not matched to a gene. Germline-derived CDR1 and CDR2 are SGHVS and FNYEAQ. The CDR3 runs 14 residues. The CDR3 sequence: CASSSTGQGTTLHF. The CDR3 bases are TGTGCCAGCAGCTCGACTGGACAGGGAACAACCCTCCACTTT.

J is TRBJ2-1 and V is TRBV7-8; no clear D. V lost 10 bases and J lost 2, with 15 bases in between. This CDR3 region has 14 residues. Germline-derived CDR1 and CDR2 are SGHVS and FQNEAQ. DNA of the CDR3: TGTGCCACCTCAAAAGGGTTGACCTACAATGAGCAGTTCTTC. It specifies CATSKGLTYNEQFF.

This sequence joins TRBV5-4 and TRBJ2-3; 7 nucleotides align to TRBD2. The germline CDR1 and CDR2 sequences are SGHNT and YYREEE (reference sequence). Losses at the gene ends were 1 base for V and 4 bases for J; bases not matched to a gene: 9. The CDR3 has 16 residues. CDR3 coding DNA: TGTGCCAGCAGCTTGAGAGGGAGGGTAACGGCAGATACGCAGTATTTT. Translating gives CASSLRGRVTADTQYF.

The chain combines TRBV9 with TRBJ2-3, with 7 bases identical to TRBD2. Germline V lookup: CDR1 SGDLS, CDR2 YYNGEE. V lost 2 bases to trimming and J lost 5 bases; unmatched junction nucleotides: 11. This CDR3 comprises 16 residues. This CDR3 is CASSVGEGRTGDTQYF. The CDR3 DNA follows: TGTGCCAGCAGCGTGGGGGAGGGTCGAACAGGAGATACGCAGTATTTT.

As to this clone: Other DNA sequences in the sample encode the same CDR3. The chain combines TRBV6-5 with TRBJ2-6, with D hard to call. Trimming took off 3 bases at V and 2 bases at J, with 5 bases between the two ends. The CDR3 contains 14 residues. CDR1 is MNHEY, CDR2 SVGAGI, per germline. CDR3 loop: CASSYLTGANVLTF. DNA for the CDR3: TGTGCCAGCAGTTATCTAACTGGGGCCAACGTCCTGACTTTC.

This clone has just a few counts. The V call is TRBV19, the J call TRBJ1-4, with TRBD1 matching over 8 bases. Per the germline V gene, CDR1 is LNHDA and CDR2 is SQIVND (reference sequence). V was pared by 7 bases and J by 8 bases, with 3 bases of the junction left unmatched. There are 12 residues in the CDR3. The CDR3 nucleotides read TGTGCCAGTAATCAGGGGGCGGAAAAACTGTTTTTT. Protein sequence: CASNQGAEKLFF.

Of note for this clone: The sample carries other DNA sequences with the same CDR3. The chain joins TRBV9 to TRBJ1-6, with D unclear. V lost 0 bases, J lost 5 bases, and 6 bases lay in between. This CDR3 has 14 amino acids. The germline V gene has CDR1 SGDLS and CDR2 YYNGEE. The CDR3 sequence is CASSVGGNNSPLHF. The CDR3 nucleotides read TGTGCCAGCAGCGTAGGCGGTAATAATTCACCCCTCCACTTT.

V gene TRBV4-1 combines with J gene TRBJ2-1; 7 nucleotides line up with TRBD1. The CDR3 loop spans 16 amino acids. From germline, CDR1 is MGHRA and CDR2 YSYEKL. Germline trimming cut 0 bases from V and 10 bases from J; bases unmatched to any gene: 12. Written as DNA, the CDR3 is TGCGCCAGCAGCCAAGATCCGGGACAGCCATACACAGAGCAGTTCTTC. It translates to CASSQDPGQPYTEQFF.

The chain links TRBV7-9 to TRBJ2-7, with D maybe TRBD1 (6 bases). The CDR3 sequence is 16 residues long. Trimming removed 0 bases from V and 2 bases from J, with 14 bases in between. Per the germline V gene, CDR1 is SEHNR and CDR2 is FQNEAQ (reference sequence). The CDR3 spells CASSLALRGLPYEQYF. The CDR3 DNA sequence: TGTGCCAGCAGCTTAGCGTTAAGGGGGTTACCCTACGAGCAGTACTTC.